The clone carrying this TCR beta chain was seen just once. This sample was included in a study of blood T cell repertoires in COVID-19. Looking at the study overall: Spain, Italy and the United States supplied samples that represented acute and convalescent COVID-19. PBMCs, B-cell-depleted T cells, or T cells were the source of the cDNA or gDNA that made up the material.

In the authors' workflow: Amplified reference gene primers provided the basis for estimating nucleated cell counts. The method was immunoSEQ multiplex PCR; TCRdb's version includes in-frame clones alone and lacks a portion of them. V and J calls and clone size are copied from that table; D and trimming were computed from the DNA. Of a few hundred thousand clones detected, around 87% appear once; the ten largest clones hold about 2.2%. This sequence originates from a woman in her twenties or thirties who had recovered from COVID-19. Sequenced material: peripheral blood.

In DNA, the CDR3 is TGCGCCAGCAGTGGAATTAAGGGGAGGGGAGCTAACTATGGCTACACCTTC. Residues: CASSGIKGRGANYGYTF. V and J are TRBV23-1 and TRBJ1-2; TRBD1 might be the D (5 bases). TRBV23-1 is reported as an ORF; its role is uncertain. V was clipped by 5 bases and J by 0 bases, with 19 bases between them. This CDR3 is built from 17 residues.